These 3 T cell receptor beta chains share one sample of origin, sequenced in a study of T cell repertoires in cytomegalovirus infection. TCRdb passed the reads through MiXCR, listing each CDR3 protein once. The data contain 450,000 to 650,000 distinct CDR3 sequences, about 26% of them seen just once; the ten biggest clones take up 13%. Sequencing input: PBMCs. The source is a human donor in good health (CMV status not recorded). Some clones in this sample may be carry-over from other donors' samples.

The chain combines TRBV6-2 or TRBV6-3 with TRBJ2-1; 15 bases agree with TRBD2. CDR3 length: 15 residues. V lost 4 bases to trimming and J lost 10 bases; unmatched junction nucleotides: 5. Germline assignment: CDR1 MNHEY and CDR2 SVGEGT. DNA for the CDR3: TGTGCCAGCAGTTTACGGACTAGCGGGAGGGAAGAGCAGTTCTTC. It is translated as CASSLRTSGREEQFF.

The J gene is TRBJ2-1, the V gene TRBV7-9; 11 positions match TRBD2. CDR3 length: 18 amino acids. Trimming removed 3 bases from V and 0 bases from J; junction bases left unmatched: 7. Germline V gene data show CDR1 as SEHNR and CDR2 as FQNEAQ (reference sequence). The CDR3 DNA is TGTGCCAGCAGCTTCTCTAGCGGGAGGTTATCCTCCTACAATGAGCAGTTCTTC. Translating it yields CASSFSSGRLSSYNEQFF.

Points on this clonotype: Mismatch with germline at one junction end may stem from a read error. This chain connects TRBV7-2 to TRBJ2-1, with TRBD2 matching 9 bases. The CDR3 sequence is 16 residues long. Germline V lookup: CDR1 SGHTA, CDR2 FQGNSA. CDR3 in DNA: TGTGCCGGCAGCTCGAACCTAGCGGGGTTAAACAGGGAGCAGTTCTTC. Translated, it gives CAGSSNLAGLNREQFF.